These 14 T cell receptor beta chains were all obtained from the same sample, sequenced in a study of vaccination and CD4 T cells after COVID-19. Antigen specificity for these receptors is unknown. Described treatment: roughly 10-day PBMC culture with coronavirus spike peptide pools or control peptides (ViraFEST assay). Cultured CD4+ T-cell DNA underwent Oncomine TCR Beta short-read sequencing. TCRdb itself ran the PCR reads through MiXCR, one entry per CDR3 protein. Of under 15,000 distinct CDR3 sequences in the sample, roughly 69% were seen once. The sequenced sample was CD4+ T cells from blood, cultured in vitro, obtained before SARS-CoV-2 vaccination. The receptors shown here come from a human donor who had recovered from COVID-19.

The rearrangement joins TRBV20-1 to TRBJ2-3; 14 nucleotides line up with TRBD2. CDR1 is DFQATT, CDR2 SNEGSKA, per germline (reference sequence). This CDR3 has 14 residues. V trimming: 4 bases; J trimming: 6 bases; junction bases outside the gene matches: 3. Written as DNA, the CDR3 is TGCAGTGCTAAAGGGACTAGCGGGAGCGATACGCAGTATTTT. Protein sequence: CSAKGTSGSDTQYF.

This clonotype was seen a handful of times. In nucleotides, the CDR3 is TGTGCCAGTAGTATGACGGGACAAAGATTAGAGACCCAGTACTTC. Protein sequence: CASSMTGQRLETQYF. J is TRBJ2-5 and V is TRBV19; D might be TRBD1 (6 bases). V was trimmed by 3 bases and J by 4 bases, leaving 15 bases between them. CDR1 is LNHDA, CDR2 SQIVND, per germline (reference sequence). This CDR3 is built from 15 residues.

The chain has TRBV20-1 and TRBJ2-7; 9 bases map to TRBD1. Unmatched junction bases numbered 8, after V lost 5 bases and J lost 6 bases. The CDR3 extends over 13 amino acids. Germline loops: CDR1 DFQATT, CDR2 SNEGSKA (reference sequence). The CDR3 nucleotides read TGCAGTGCTTCCCGGGACAGGGCTGGCGAGCAGTACTTC. This translates into CSASRDRAGEQYF.

The chain has TRBV20-1 and TRBJ1-5; D gene ambiguous. The V and J ends lost 0 bases and 4 bases respectively, with 7 bases between them. Germline CDR1 reads DFQATT; CDR2 reads SNEGSKA (reference sequence). This CDR3 is 13 amino acids long. The DNA for the CDR3 is TGCAGTGCTAGAGATCCCAGTAATCAGCCCCAGCATTTT. Translating gives CSARDPSNQPQHF.

The J gene is TRBJ2-5, the V gene TRBV7-9; D perhaps matches TRBD2 (6 bases). Germline values: CDR1 SEHNR, CDR2 FQNEAQ (reference sequence). This CDR3 comprises 13 residues. Trimming left V 7 bases short and J 5 bases short, with 14 bases between. The CDR3 loop reads CASKEAGLETQYF. The CDR3 DNA reads TGTGCCAGCAAAGAAGCGGGTTTGGAGACCCAGTACTTC.

The rearrangement links TRBV27 to TRBJ1-5; D call uncertain. Between the trimmed V and J ends, which lost 6 bases and 2 bases, there was a span of 14 bases. Germline V gene lookup returns CDR1 MNHEY and CDR2 SMNVEV (reference sequence). This CDR3 has 15 residues. Here the CDR3 DNA reads TGTGCCAGCAGAGGACGGGAAACGGGCAATCAGCCCCAGCATTTT. Translated, it gives CASRGRETGNQPQHF.

The chain is built from TRBV20-1 and TRBJ2-6; TRBD2 matches 13 bases. Germline CDR1 reads DFQATT; CDR2 reads SNEGSKA (reference sequence). The V gene end was trimmed by 4 bases and the J gene end by 2 bases; junction bases not matched to a gene: 8. The CDR3 loop spans 18 amino acids. The CDR3 is CSANPGTSGVTGANVLTF. In nucleotides, the CDR3 is TGCAGTGCTAACCCCGGGACTAGCGGGGTCACTGGGGCCAACGTCCTGACTTTC.

The gene calls are TRBV20-1 and TRBJ2-7, with 15 nucleotides matching TRBD2. CDR3 length: 16 amino acids. Germline assignment: CDR1 DFQATT and CDR2 SNEGSKA (reference sequence). With 6 bases clipped from V and 1 base from J, the junction kept 7 bases outside the gene matches. CDR3 sequence (DNA): TGCAGTGCATACGGACTAGCGGGAGGGCTTTCCTACGAGCAGTACTTC. Translation: CSAYGLAGGLSYEQYF.

V is TRBV20-1 and J is TRBJ2-3; D remains unclear. Trimming stripped 0 bases from V and 0 bases from J, with 10 bases between. Per the germline V gene, CDR1 is DFQATT and CDR2 is SNEGSKA (reference sequence). The CDR3 spans 15 residues. The CDR3 reads CSARDWTSSTDTQYF. CDR3 coding DNA: TGCAGTGCTAGAGATTGGACGTCTAGCACAGATACGCAGTATTTT.

The rearrangement links TRBV6-1 to TRBJ1-2; D may be TRBD1 (6 bases). Germline CDR1 is MNHNS and CDR2 is SASEGT. Trimming took off 6 bases at V and 4 bases at J, with 12 bases between the two ends. The CDR3 is 13 amino acids. Here the CDR3 DNA reads TGTGCCAGCAGCTTCGGACAGCCCTATGGCTACACCTTC. Translated, it gives CASSFGQPYGYTF.

The V gene is TRBV6-5, the J gene TRBJ2-3; 10 bases agree with TRBD2. The CDR3 has 16 residues. Germline loops: CDR1 MNHEY, CDR2 SVGAGI. V trimming: 0 bases; J trimming: 2 bases; junction bases outside the gene matches: 2. The CDR3 coding sequence is TGTGCCAGCAGTTACTCAGCGGGAGGGTACACAGATACGCAGTATTTT. Protein product: CASSYSAGGYTDTQYF.

This clonotype has a handful of counts. The rearrangement uses TRBV19 and TRBJ2-7; 7 nucleotides match TRBD1. Germline V CDR1 and CDR2: LNHDA, SQIVND (reference sequence). This CDR3 is 12 amino acids long. Trimming took 10 bases from V and 5 from J; bases not matched to a gene: 8. The CDR3 loop is CATGTERNEQYF. CDR3 nucleotides: TGTGCCACAGGGACAGAGAGAAACGAGCAGTACTTC.

CDR3 coding DNA: TGTGCCAGCAGCCGTAGCGGGAGTCCCGGGGAGCTGTTTTTT. Translated: CASSRSGSPGELFF. The J gene is TRBJ2-2, the V gene TRBV7-6; the match to TRBD2 covers 9 bases. This CDR3 has 14 residues. Trimming at V came to 5 bases and at J to 6 bases, leaving 4 bases not matched to a gene. Per the germline V gene, CDR1 is SGHVS and CDR2 is FNYEAQ.

The rearrangement joins TRBV20-1 to TRBJ2-3, with unresolved D. V was cut by 3 bases and J by 4 bases, with 8 bases left in between. This CDR3 has 12 residues. CDR1 is DFQATT, CDR2 SNEGSKA, per germline (reference sequence). DNA of the CDR3: TGCAGTGCTAGCTTTCGTTCAGATACGCAGTATTTT. It specifies CSASFRSDTQYF.